Listed here are 10 T cell receptor beta chains from one sample, sequenced in a study of response to subunit inactivated influenza vaccine. TCRdb reanalysed the RT-PCR reads using MiXCR and keeps one entry per CDR3 protein. Of a few hundred thousand distinct CDR3 sequences listed, approximately 20% were seen once; the top ten hold approximately 10%. Sequencing used PBMCs from blood, obtained about 20 months after vaccination. The receptor source for this set is a man aged 50 to 69 who received an inactivated influenza vaccine.

This clonotype was detected only a few times. The chain recombines TRBV12-3 or TRBV12-4 with TRBJ1-6; D unresolved. The length of the CDR3 is 12 residues. Trimming removed 6 bases at V and 11 bases at J, with 11 bases between. The CDR3 coding sequence is TGTGCCAGCAGCCCCTCACGGACACCCCTCCACTTT. The encoded protein is CASSPSRTPLHF.

This clonotype was recorded a few times. The chain links TRBV4-3 to TRBJ2-7, with 8 bases identical to TRBD2. From germline, CDR1 is LGHNA and CDR2 YSLEER. The J segment lost 3 bases and the V segment lost 3 bases, leaving 7 bases of the junction unmatched. CDR3 length: 15 residues. The CDR3 is CASSQDLRGGYEQYF. In nucleotides, the CDR3 is TGCGCCAGCAGCCAGGATTTACGGGGGGGCTACGAGCAGTACTTC.

The chain couples TRBV5-1 to TRBJ2-2; D remains ambiguous. The CDR3 runs 14 residues. Trimming stripped 4 bases from V and 1 base from J, with 8 bases between. Germline V lookup: CDR1 SGHRS, CDR2 YFSETQ. The CDR3 DNA is TGCGCCAGCAGCGGCTCTGGGAACACCGGGGAGCTGTTTTTT. It yields the protein CASSGSGNTGELFF.

This sequence joins TRBV6-2 or TRBV6-3 and TRBJ1-5; no definite D call. V lost 1 base and J lost 5, with 9 bases in between. The CDR3 extends over 14 amino acids. The germline CDR1 and CDR2 sequences are MNHEY and SVGEGT. The CDR3 here is CASSYWSYYQPQHF. DNA for the CDR3: TGTGCCAGCAGTTACTGGTCCTATTATCAGCCCCAGCATTTT.

This clonotype was seen only a few times. The chain carries TRBV6-5 and TRBJ2-7, with 9 nucleotides matching TRBD1. Losses at the gene ends were 2 bases for V and 5 bases for J; bases not matched to a gene: 7. The CDR3 length is 15 residues. Germline CDR1 MNHEY, CDR2 SVGAGI. CDR3 protein: CASSYMGQGTDEQYF. The CDR3 DNA reads TGTGCCAGCAGTTACATGGGACAGGGTACGGACGAGCAGTACTTC.

This clonotype was seen more than once but under ten times. CDR3 nucleotides: TGCAGTGCTAGAGAAGGCGGGTGGAACATTCAGTACTTC. This sequence encodes CSAREGGWNIQYF. The chain carries TRBV20-1 and TRBJ2-4; a possible D gene is TRBD2 (5 bases). V was shortened by 0 bases and J by 7 bases, with 10 bases between the two germline ends. The CDR3 is made up of 13 amino acids. Germline V gene data show CDR1 as DFQATT and CDR2 as SNEGSKA (reference sequence).

This clonotype was seen only a few times. The chain is built from TRBV6-2 or TRBV6-3 and TRBJ1-5, with D perhaps TRBD1 (5 bases). The CDR3 has 17 amino acids. CDR1 and CDR2 from the germline V gene are MNHEY and SVGEGT. Trimming left V 4 bases short and J 0 bases short, with 16 bases between. CDR3 loop: CASSWDSSVGSNQPQHF. The CDR3 nucleotides are TGTGCCAGCAGTTGGGACTCCAGCGTGGGTAGCAATCAGCCCCAGCATTTT.

This sequence joins TRBV5-1 and TRBJ1-1; TRBD1 aligns across 7 bases. The CDR3 length is 15 residues. Germline CDR1 and CDR2: SGHRS and YFSETQ. With V trimmed by 4 bases and J by 4 bases, 10 bases remained unmatched. CDR3 sequence: CASSPGGVEATEAFF. Written as DNA, the CDR3 is TGCGCCAGCAGCCCAGGGGGGGTTGAGGCCACTGAAGCTTTCTTT.

This clonotype was counted between two and nine times. The gene calls are TRBV6-2 or TRBV6-3 and TRBJ1-1; 7 bases match TRBD1. The CDR3 spans 14 residues. CDR1 and CDR2 from the germline V gene are MNHEY and SVGEGT. The V and J ends lost 5 bases and 4 bases, in that order; junction bases with no gene match: 7. In DNA form, the CDR3 reads TGTGCCAGCAGTATATACAGGGGCGCCACTGAAGCTTTCTTT. Residues: CASSIYRGATEAFF.

The chain uses TRBV27 and TRBJ1-1, with 7 bases identical to TRBD1. Germline assignment: CDR1 MNHEY and CDR2 SMNVEV (reference sequence). The CDR3 has 13 residues. J gave up 10 bases and V 3 bases, and 8 bases lay outside the gene matches. The CDR3 region is CASSFAGGFGAFF. CDR3 in DNA: TGTGCCAGCAGTTTTGCAGGGGGTTTCGGAGCTTTCTTT.